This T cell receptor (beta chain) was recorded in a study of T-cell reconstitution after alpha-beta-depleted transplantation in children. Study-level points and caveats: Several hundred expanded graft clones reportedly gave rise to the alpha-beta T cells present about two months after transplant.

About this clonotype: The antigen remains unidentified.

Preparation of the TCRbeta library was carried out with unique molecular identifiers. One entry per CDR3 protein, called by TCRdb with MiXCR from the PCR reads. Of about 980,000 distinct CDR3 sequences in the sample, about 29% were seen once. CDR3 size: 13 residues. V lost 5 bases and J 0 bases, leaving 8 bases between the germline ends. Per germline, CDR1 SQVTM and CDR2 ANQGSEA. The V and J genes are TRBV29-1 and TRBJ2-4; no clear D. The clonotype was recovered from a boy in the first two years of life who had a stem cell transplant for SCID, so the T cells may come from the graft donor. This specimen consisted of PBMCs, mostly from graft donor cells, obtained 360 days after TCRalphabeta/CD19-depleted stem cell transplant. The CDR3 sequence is CSVMMVAKNIQYF. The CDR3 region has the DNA TGCAGCGTTATGATGGTAGCCAAAAACATTCAGTACTTC. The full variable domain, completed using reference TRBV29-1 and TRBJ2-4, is SAVISQKPSRDICQRGTSLTIQCQVDSQVTMMFWYRQQPGQSLTLIATANQGSEATYESGFVIDKFPISRPNLTFSTLTVSNMSPEDSSIYLCSVMMVAKNIQYFGAGTRLSVL.